This section outlines one TCR beta chain sequence together with its context. Its target is not known. The CDR3 covers 13 residues. Per the germline V gene, CDR1 is MNHNS and CDR2 is SASEGT. After removal of 3 bases from V and 10 bases from J, the junction contained 3 bases not matched to a gene. TCRdb keeps only in-frame clones here, not all; method: immunoSEQ multiplex PCR. Of about 80,000 clones in the sample, approximately 86% are singletons; the top ten hold about 1%. The sample originates from a study of radiotherapy plus CTLA-4 blockade in lung cancer. Study as a whole: With around 30% of patients having disease control, objective responses were seen in approximately 17%.

Overall study results and limits: It was early blood T cell clone dynamics, with interferon-beta, that reportedly best predicted response. Expansion in blood of tumor-derived TCR clones was seen after radiotherapy plus ipilimumab.

Those patients who had chemo-refractory metastatic non-small-cell lung cancer were given focal radiation along with CTLA-4 blockade through ipilimumab. Sample: peripheral blood, taken from a patient treated with radiotherapy plus ipilimumab. The genes are TRBV6-1 and TRBJ1-6; 7 nucleotides match TRBD1. The receptor comes from a human donor with non-small cell lung cancer who had stable disease on radiotherapy plus ipilimumab. CDR3 loop: CASSEGQNSPLHF. CDR3 in DNA: TGTGCCAGCAGTGAGGGACAGAACTCACCCCTCCACTTT.